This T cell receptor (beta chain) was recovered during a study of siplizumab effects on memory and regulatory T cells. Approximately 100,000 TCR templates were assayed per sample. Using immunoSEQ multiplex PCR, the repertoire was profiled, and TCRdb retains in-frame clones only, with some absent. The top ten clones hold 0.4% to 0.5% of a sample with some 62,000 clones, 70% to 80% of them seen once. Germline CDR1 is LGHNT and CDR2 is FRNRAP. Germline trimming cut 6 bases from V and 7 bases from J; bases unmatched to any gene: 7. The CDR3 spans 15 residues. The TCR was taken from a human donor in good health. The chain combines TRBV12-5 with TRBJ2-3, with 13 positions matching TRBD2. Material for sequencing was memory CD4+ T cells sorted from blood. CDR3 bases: TGTGCTAGTGGACCTGGGACTAGCGGGGCTCATACGCAGTATTTT. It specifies CASGPGTSGAHTQYF.